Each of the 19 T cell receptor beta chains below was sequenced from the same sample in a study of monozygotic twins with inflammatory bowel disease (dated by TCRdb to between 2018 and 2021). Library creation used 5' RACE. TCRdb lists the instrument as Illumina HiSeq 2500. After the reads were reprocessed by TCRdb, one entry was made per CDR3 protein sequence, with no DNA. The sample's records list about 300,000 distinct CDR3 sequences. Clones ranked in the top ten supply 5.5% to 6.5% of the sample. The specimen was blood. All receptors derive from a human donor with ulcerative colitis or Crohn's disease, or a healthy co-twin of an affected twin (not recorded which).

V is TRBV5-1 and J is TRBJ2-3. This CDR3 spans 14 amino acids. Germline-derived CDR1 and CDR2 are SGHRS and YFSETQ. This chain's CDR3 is CASSRSQPTDTQYF.

The chain's CDR3 is CASSVGGGGSYEQYF. The V and J genes are TRBV9 and TRBJ2-7. Germline V gene data show CDR1 as SGDLS and CDR2 as YYNGEE. The CDR3 spans 15 residues.

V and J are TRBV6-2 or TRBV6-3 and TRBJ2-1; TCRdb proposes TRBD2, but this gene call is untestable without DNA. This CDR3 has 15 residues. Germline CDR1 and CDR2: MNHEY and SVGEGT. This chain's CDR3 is CASSYAGGRVNEQFF.

The CDR3 reads CASRFSGDTEAFF. This chain uses TRBV3-1 with TRBJ1-1; the TCRdb call, TRBD1, lacks DNA for checking. Per the germline V gene, CDR1 is LGHDT and CDR2 is YNNKEL (reference sequence). The CDR3 runs 13 residues.

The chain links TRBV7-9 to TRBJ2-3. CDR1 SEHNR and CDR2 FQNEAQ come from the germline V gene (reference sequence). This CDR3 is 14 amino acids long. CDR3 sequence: CASSFSGVTDTQYF.

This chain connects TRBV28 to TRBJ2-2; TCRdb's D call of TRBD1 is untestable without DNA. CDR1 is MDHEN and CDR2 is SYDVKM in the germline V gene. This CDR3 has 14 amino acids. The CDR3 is CASSLAPETGELFF.

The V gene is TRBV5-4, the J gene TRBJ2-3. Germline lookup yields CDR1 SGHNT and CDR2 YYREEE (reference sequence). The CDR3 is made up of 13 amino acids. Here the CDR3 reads CASMAGYPDTQYF.

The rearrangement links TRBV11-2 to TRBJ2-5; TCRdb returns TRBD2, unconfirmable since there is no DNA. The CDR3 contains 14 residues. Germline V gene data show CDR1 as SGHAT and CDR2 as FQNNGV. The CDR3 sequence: CASSLDRREETQYF.

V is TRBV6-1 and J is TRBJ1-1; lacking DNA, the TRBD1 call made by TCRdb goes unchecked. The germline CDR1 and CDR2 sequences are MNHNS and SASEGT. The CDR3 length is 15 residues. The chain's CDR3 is CASSLRDSIDTEAFF.

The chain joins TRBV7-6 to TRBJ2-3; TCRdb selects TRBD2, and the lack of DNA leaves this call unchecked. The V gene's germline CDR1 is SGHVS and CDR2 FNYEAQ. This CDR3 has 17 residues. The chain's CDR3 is CASSLATSGGAADTQYF. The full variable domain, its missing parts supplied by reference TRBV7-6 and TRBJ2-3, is GAGVSQSPRYKVTKRGQDVALRCDPISGHVSLYWYRQALGQGPEFLTYFNYEAQQDKSGLPNDRFSAERPEGSISTLTIQRTEQRDSAMYRCASSLATSGGAADTQYFGPGTRLTVL.

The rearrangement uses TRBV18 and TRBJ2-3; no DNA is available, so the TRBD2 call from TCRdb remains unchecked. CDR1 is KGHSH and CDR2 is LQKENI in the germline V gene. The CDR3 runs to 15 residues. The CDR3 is CASSLTSGWADTQYF.

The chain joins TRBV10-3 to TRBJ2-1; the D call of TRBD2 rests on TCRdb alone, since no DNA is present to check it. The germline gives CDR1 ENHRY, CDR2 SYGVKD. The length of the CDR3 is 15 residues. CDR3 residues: CAISNSGSSGNEQFF.

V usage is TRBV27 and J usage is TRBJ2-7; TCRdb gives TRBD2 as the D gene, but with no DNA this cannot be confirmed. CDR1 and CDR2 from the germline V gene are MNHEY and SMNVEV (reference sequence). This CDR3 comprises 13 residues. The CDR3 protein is CASSLNSALGKYF.

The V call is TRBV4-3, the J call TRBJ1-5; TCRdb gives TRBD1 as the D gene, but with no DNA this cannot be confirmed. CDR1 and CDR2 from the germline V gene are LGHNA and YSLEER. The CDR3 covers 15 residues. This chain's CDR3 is CASSQDGTVGQPQHF.

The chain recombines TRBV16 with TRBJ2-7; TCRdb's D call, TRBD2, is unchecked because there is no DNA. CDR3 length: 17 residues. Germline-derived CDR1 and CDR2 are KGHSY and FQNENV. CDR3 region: CASSDPQGPSGRYEQYF. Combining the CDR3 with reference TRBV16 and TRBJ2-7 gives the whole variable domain GEEVAQTPKHLVRGEGQKAKLYCAPIKGHSYVFWYQQVLKNEFKFLISFQNENVFDETGMPKERFSAKCLPNSPCSLEIQATKLEDSAVYFCASSDPQGPSGRYEQYFGPGTRLTVT.

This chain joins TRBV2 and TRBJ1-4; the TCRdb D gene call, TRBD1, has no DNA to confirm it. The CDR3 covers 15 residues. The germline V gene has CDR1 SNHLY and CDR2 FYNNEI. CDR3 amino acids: CASSVIQGRSEKLFF.

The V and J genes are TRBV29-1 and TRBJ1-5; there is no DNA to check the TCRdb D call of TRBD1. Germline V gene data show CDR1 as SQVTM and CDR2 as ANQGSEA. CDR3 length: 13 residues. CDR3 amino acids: CSVATRGDQPQHF.

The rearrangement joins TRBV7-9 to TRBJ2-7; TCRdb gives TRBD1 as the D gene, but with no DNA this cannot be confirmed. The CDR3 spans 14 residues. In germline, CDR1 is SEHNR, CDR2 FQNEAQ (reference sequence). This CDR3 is CASSRDRGSGEQYF.

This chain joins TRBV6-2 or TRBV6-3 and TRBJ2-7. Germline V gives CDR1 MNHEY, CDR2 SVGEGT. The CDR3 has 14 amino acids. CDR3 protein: CASSYVNDPYEQYF.